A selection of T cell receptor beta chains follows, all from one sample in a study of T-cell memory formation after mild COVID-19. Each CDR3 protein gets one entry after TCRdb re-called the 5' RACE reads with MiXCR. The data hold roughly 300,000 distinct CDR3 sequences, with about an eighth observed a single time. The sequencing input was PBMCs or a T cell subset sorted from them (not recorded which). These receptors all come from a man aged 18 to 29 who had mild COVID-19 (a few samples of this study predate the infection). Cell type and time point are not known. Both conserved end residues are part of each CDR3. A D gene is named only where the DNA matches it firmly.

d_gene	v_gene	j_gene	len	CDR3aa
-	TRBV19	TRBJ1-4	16	CASSPAWGATNEKLFF
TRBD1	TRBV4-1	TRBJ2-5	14	CASSHRTGQETQYF
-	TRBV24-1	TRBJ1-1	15	CATSDRGGGGTEAFF
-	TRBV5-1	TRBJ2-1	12	CASSLAGSEQFF
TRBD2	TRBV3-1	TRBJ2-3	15	CASSLRSGGTDTQYF
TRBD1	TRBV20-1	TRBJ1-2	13	CSALLEGASGYTF
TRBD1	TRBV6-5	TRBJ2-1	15	CASSWDRGENNEQFF
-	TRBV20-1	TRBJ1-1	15	CSARDPDRPNTEAFF
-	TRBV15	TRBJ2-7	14	CATSRDRGSYEQYF
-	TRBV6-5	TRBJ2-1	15	CASSYSTGGSNEQFF
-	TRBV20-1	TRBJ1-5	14	CSARPQRGNQPQHF
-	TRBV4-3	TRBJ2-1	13	CASSHPQGGEQFF
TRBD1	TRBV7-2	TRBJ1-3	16	CASSEGQTFSGNTIYF
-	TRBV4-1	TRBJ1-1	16	CASSQGTGGMNTEAFF
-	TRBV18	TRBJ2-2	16	CASSTSSGISTGELFF
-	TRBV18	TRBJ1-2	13	CASSPDKDYGYTF
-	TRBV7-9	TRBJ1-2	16	CASSSTRFDNRNGYTF
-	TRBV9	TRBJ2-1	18	CASSPGLVSSRSYNEQFF
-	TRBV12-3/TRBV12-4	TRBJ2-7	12	CASSLQGYEQYF
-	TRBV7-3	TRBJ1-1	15	CASSADSVGNTEAFF
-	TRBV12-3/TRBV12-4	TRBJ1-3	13	CAESGMSGNTIYF
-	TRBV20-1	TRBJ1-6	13	CSARPTYNSPLHF
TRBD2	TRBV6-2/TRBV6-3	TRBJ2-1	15	CASSYYDGGGNEQFF
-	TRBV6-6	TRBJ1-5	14	CASTGTYSNQPQHF
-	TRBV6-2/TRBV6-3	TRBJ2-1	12	CASSYTLHEQFF
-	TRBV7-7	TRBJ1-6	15	CASSLDGGVNSPLHF
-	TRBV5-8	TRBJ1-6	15	CASSRDGAYNSPLHF
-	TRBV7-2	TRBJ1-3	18	CASSLGIGGSLGGNTIYF
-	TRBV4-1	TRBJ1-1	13	CASSQGRSTEAFF
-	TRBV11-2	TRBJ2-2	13	CASSERVSGELFF
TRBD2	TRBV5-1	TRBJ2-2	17	CASSHSGGGSNTGELFF
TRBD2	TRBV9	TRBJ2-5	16	CASSVGSLAGQETQYF
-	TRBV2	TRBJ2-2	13	CASSERGPGELFF
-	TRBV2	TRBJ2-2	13	CASGRETTGELFF
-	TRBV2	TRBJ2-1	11	CASRVYNEQFF
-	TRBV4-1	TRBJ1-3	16	CASSPTPTGRLDTIYF
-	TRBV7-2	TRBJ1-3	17	CASSPAGAASSGNTIYF
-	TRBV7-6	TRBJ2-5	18	CASSLYGGRGASVETQYF
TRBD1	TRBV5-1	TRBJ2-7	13	CASSLQGNYEQYF
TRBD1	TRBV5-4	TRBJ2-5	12	CASSFGTGAQYF
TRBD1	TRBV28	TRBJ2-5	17	CASSSPLGGQGGETQYF
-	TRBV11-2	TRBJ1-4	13	CATGEFGGEKLFF
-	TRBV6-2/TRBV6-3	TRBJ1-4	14	CASREHGGNEKLFF